One sample yielded the 26 T cell receptor beta chains listed below, sequenced in a study of vaccination and CD4 T cells after COVID-19. Treatment meaning: approximately 9-day PBMC culture with coronavirus spike peptide pools or control peptides (ViraFEST assay). The antigens for these receptors are not known. Oncomine TCR Beta short-read sequencing was applied to DNA from cultured CD4+ T cells. One entry per CDR3 protein, called by TCRdb with MiXCR from the PCR reads. The sample lists about 25,000 distinct CDR3 sequences, 60% to 80% seen once, with around 15% in the top ten. The input for sequencing was CD4+ T cells from blood, cultured in vitro, taken after SARS-CoV-2 vaccination. These receptors were obtained from a human donor who received a COVID-19 vaccine.

The chain combines TRBV6-2 or TRBV6-3 with TRBJ1-1; tentative D call: TRBD1 (5 bases). The germline CDR1 and CDR2 sequences are MNHEY and SVGEGT. The length of the CDR3 is 12 residues. V lost 0 bases and J 8 bases, leaving 7 bases between the germline ends. CDR3 amino acids: CASSYSRVEAFF. CDR3 DNA sequence: TGTGCCAGCAGTTACTCCAGGGTGGAAGCTTTCTTT.

This chain joins TRBV7-6 and TRBJ2-5; 7 bases map to TRBD2. Losses at the gene ends were 3 bases for V and 5 bases for J; bases not matched to a gene: 6. Germline lookup yields CDR1 SGHVS and CDR2 FNYEAQ. The CDR3 has 14 residues. CDR3 loop: CASSFGGGVETQYF. CDR3 nucleotide sequence: TGTGCCAGCAGCTTCGGGGGAGGGGTCGAGACCCAGTACTTC.

The rearrangement links TRBV7-9 to TRBJ1-6; 9 bases agree with TRBD1. This CDR3 is 15 amino acids long. The germline gives CDR1 SEHNR, CDR2 FQNEAQ (reference sequence). V gave up 5 bases and J gave up 7 bases; unmatched junction bases: 6. The CDR3 DNA reads TGTGCCAGCAGCCTTAGTACAGGGGGCAATTCACCCCTCCACTTT. Translation: CASSLSTGGNSPLHF.

The chain has TRBV20-1 and TRBJ1-3; TRBD1 is a possible D gene (5 bases). The CDR3 is 14 residues long. V was clipped by 6 bases and J by 0 bases, with 12 bases between them. Germline assignment: CDR1 DFQATT and CDR2 SNEGSKA (reference sequence). The CDR3 protein is CSAAHRISGNTIYF. CDR3 coding DNA: TGCAGTGCCGCTCACAGGATCTCTGGAAACACCATATATTTT.

The chain links TRBV5-4 to TRBJ1-2, with 7 bases that match TRBD1. The J segment lost 6 bases and the V segment lost 3 bases, leaving 5 bases of the junction unmatched. CDR1 and CDR2 from the germline V gene are SGHNT and YYREEE (reference sequence). The CDR3 contains 13 residues. The CDR3 sequence is CASSSQGSDGYTF. The CDR3 nucleotides read TGTGCCAGCAGCTCACAGGGGAGTGATGGCTACACCTTC.

V and J are TRBV30 and TRBJ1-6, with 7 bases fitting TRBD1. J lost 0 bases, V lost 7 bases, and 3 bases had no gene match. The CDR3 length is 14 residues. Germline V gene sequence: CDR1 GTSNPN, CDR2 SVGIG (reference sequence). The CDR3 sequence is CASDRSSYNSPLHF. The CDR3 nucleotides read TGTGCCTCGGACAGGAGCTCCTATAATTCACCCCTCCACTTT. Filled out from reference TRBV30 and TRBJ1-6, the complete variable domain reads SQTIHQWPATLVQPVGSPLSLECTVEGTSNPNLYWYRQAAGRGLQLLFYSVGIGQISSEVPQNLSASRPQDRQFILSSKKLLLSDSGFYLCASDRSSYNSPLHFGNGTRLTVT.

This clonotype was seen more than once but under ten times. The V call is TRBV21-1, the J call TRBJ2-7; TRBD1, the table's D call, lacks a check against the DNA. TRBV21-1 is termed a pseudogene. CDR3 size: 15 residues. Written as DNA, the CDR3 is TGTGCCAGCAGCAAACCAGGACAGGGGGCAAGGGAGCAGTACTTC. Encoded protein: CASSKPGQGAREQYF.

The chain is built from TRBV7-2 and TRBJ2-5, with TRBD2 identical over 12 bases. Germline assignment: CDR1 SGHTA and CDR2 FQGNSA. V dropped 5 bases and J dropped 2; count of bases not matched to a gene: 3. The CDR3 consists of 15 residues. CDR3: CASSTGLAGQETQYF. The CDR3 DNA reads TGTGCCAGCAGCACTGGACTAGCGGGGCAAGAGACCCAGTACTTC.

This chain joins TRBV6-1 and TRBJ2-1; D gene unclear. The CDR3 contains 14 residues. Trimming shortened V by 5 bases and J by 5 bases, and 13 bases separated the two germline ends. From germline, CDR1 is MNHNS and CDR2 SASEGT. The chain's CDR3 is CASSLPTDNNEQFF. The CDR3 coding sequence is TGTGCCAGCAGTCTCCCGACCGATAACAATGAGCAGTTCTTC.

J is TRBJ1-5 and V is TRBV20-1; the match to TRBD1 covers 7 bases. Germline CDR1 reads DFQATT; CDR2 reads SNEGSKA (reference sequence). The CDR3 has 15 residues. The junction had 10 bases not matched to a gene; V was cut back by 0 bases and J by 8 bases. CDR3 nucleotide sequence: TGCAGTGCTAGAGATCATCGACAGGGTGGGGAGCCCCAGCATTTT. Amino acid sequence: CSARDHRQGGEPQHF.

In its sample, this clonotype was seen a few times. This chain joins TRBV20-1 and TRBJ1-2, with D tentatively TRBD1 (5 bases). Trimming took 0 bases from V and 7 from J, leaving 15 bases between them. Germline V lookup: CDR1 DFQATT, CDR2 SNEGSKA (reference sequence). The CDR3 has 14 amino acids. This CDR3 reads CSARDESGTAGYTF. The DNA of the CDR3 is TGCAGTGCTAGAGATGAATCAGGGACGGCTGGCTACACCTTC.

This chain links TRBV10-1 with TRBJ2-7; 7 nucleotides match TRBD1. V dropped 7 bases and J dropped 0; count of bases not matched to a gene: 6. In germline, CDR1 is WNHNN, CDR2 SYGVQD (reference sequence). The CDR3 sequence is 14 residues long. CDR3 amino acids: CASIGDSSSYEQYF. Written as DNA, the CDR3 is TGCGCCAGCATTGGGGACAGCAGCTCCTACGAGCAGTACTTC.

This chain connects TRBV6-1 to TRBJ2-3, with 8 bases identical to TRBD2. Germline V gene sequence: CDR1 MNHNS, CDR2 SASEGT. V lost 2 bases and J lost 7; bases outside the gene matches: 8. The CDR3 has 15 amino acids. CDR3 sequence reads: CASSERSGGLYTQYF. DNA of the CDR3: TGTGCCAGCAGTGAACGGTCGGGGGGGTTGTATACGCAGTATTTT.

Turning to this clonotype: One end of the junction is discordant with germline, which a read error may explain. The chain joins TRBV12-5 to TRBJ2-3; 8 bases map to TRBD1. CDR1 is LGHNT and CDR2 is FRNRAP in the germline V gene. The CDR3 has 18 amino acids. The CDR3, as DNA: TGTGTTAGTGGTTTGGTAAACCCGGGACAGGTGTACACAGATACGCAGTATTTT. Translated, it gives CVSGLVNPGQVYTDTQYF.

This clonotype was counted once. The chain is built from TRBV11-2 and TRBJ2-1, with D possibly TRBD2 on 5 matching bases. In germline, CDR1 is SGHAT, CDR2 FQNNGV. The CDR3 has 16 residues. Trimming shortened V by 5 bases and J by 0 bases, and 14 bases separated the two germline ends. In DNA form, the CDR3 reads TGTGCCAGCAGCCCACGAGGACTGTTCTCCTACAATGAGCAGTTCTTC. Amino acids: CASSPRGLFSYNEQFF.

The chain has TRBV7-2 and TRBJ2-7; D gene uncertain. There are 13 residues in the CDR3. The V gene lost 0 bases and the J gene lost 4 bases, with 7 bases spanning the gap. CDR1 is SGHTA, CDR2 FQGNSA, per germline. The CDR3: CASSLAGGYEQYF. For the CDR3, the DNA is TGTGCCAGCAGCTTAGCAGGCGGTTACGAGCAGTACTTC.

The CDR3 nucleotides read TGTGCCAGCAGTTTAGCGCTCGGGAGCAATCAGCCCCAGCATTTT. Translated, it gives CASSLALGSNQPQHF. V gene TRBV12-3 or TRBV12-4 combines with J gene TRBJ1-5; D is ambiguous. V was shortened by 0 bases and J by 1 base, with 7 bases between the two germline ends. CDR3 length equals 15 residues.

This clonotype was observed a few times. This chain connects TRBV7-2 to TRBJ1-2; D is undetermined. The V gene's germline CDR1 is SGHTA and CDR2 FQGNSA. V was clipped by 5 bases and J by 7 bases, with 23 bases between them. The CDR3 contains 16 residues. The CDR3: CASSRIETFRVGGYTF. Written as DNA, the CDR3 is TGTGCCAGCAGCCGAATCGAAACCTTCCGTGTGGGTGGCTACACCTTC.

The chain carries TRBV2 and TRBJ1-6; D might be TRBD1 (6 bases). This CDR3 is 15 amino acids long. Germline CDR1 reads SNHLY; CDR2 reads FYNNEI. V lost 4 bases and J lost 9, with 16 bases in between. In nucleotides, the CDR3 is TGTGCCAGCAGTGCCACACAGGGTACTCTTTCACCCCTCCACTTT. It codes for CASSATQGTLSPLHF.

J is TRBJ1-5 and V is TRBV7-2; weak D call: TRBD1 (6 bases). The CDR3 has 16 amino acids. The germline CDR1 and CDR2 sequences are SGHTA and FQGNSA. Deletions cut 5 bases from V and 0 bases from J, with 14 bases between. The CDR3, as DNA: TGTGCCAGCAGCCGGACAGTGACATATAGCAATCAGCCCCAGCATTTT. Translating it yields CASSRTVTYSNQPQHF.

The gene calls are TRBV27 and TRBJ2-5; 11 bases map to TRBD2. Unmatched junction bases numbered 7, after V lost 6 bases and J lost 1 base. Germline CDR1 reads MNHEY; CDR2 reads SMNVEV (reference sequence). The CDR3 is made up of 16 amino acids. CDR3 DNA: TGTGCCAGCAGGCATTCGGGACTAGCGGTCCAAGAGACCCAGTACTTC. This gives the protein CASRHSGLAVQETQYF.

The chain carries TRBV6-1 and TRBJ2-5; D unclear. Looked up from germline, CDR1 is MNHNS and CDR2 is SASEGT. The CDR3 has 11 residues. The V end lost 8 bases, the J end lost 5 bases, and 9 bases lay between the germline ends. In DNA, the CDR3 is TGTGCCAGCCGGACGGGCGAGACCCAGTACTTC. Translated, it gives CASRTGETQYF.

The V gene is TRBV20-1, the J gene TRBJ2-3; the D gene could be TRBD1 or TRBD2 (6 bases each). Germline CDR1 is DFQATT and CDR2 is SNEGSKA (reference sequence). V dropped 5 bases and J dropped 1 base, with 16 bases sitting between them. The CDR3 spans 15 residues. The CDR3 sequence is CSAPEGERGTDTQYF. DNA for the CDR3: TGCAGTGCTCCCGAGGGGGAGCGGGGCACAGATACGCAGTATTTT.

The genes are TRBV10-3 and TRBJ1-2; D is possibly TRBD1 (5 bases). Per the germline V gene, CDR1 is ENHRY and CDR2 is SYGVKD. The CDR3 totals 15 residues. Trimming cost V 4 bases and J 5 bases, with 17 bases left between them. DNA for the CDR3: TGTGCCATCAGTGCAGGTGGGGGTCTCGGTTATGGCTACACCTTC. It is translated as CAISAGGGLGYGYTF.

J is TRBJ2-7 and V is TRBV7-9; the D is unclear. Germline lookup yields CDR1 SEHNR and CDR2 FQNEAQ (reference sequence). This CDR3 comprises 12 residues. V was clipped by 4 bases and J by 4 bases, with 8 bases between them. As DNA, the CDR3 is TGTGCCAGCAGCTCTGCACCGTACGAGCAGTACTTC. Amino acid sequence: CASSSAPYEQYF.

In DNA form, the CDR3 reads TGCAGTGCTATCCAGGGGGCAGGGGGCAATCAGCCCCAGCATTTT. This encodes CSAIQGAGGNQPQHF. The V and J genes are TRBV20-1 and TRBJ1-5; 8 nucleotides match TRBD1. V lost 4 bases and J lost 2; bases outside the gene matches: 7. Germline V gives CDR1 DFQATT, CDR2 SNEGSKA (reference sequence). CDR3 length equals 15 residues.